This TCR beta chain emerged from a study of T cell repertoires in cytomegalovirus infection. Study background: CMV epitopes used comprised recently identified HLA-C-restricted ones and well-studied HLA-B-restricted ones.

Trimming stripped 6 bases from V and 9 bases from J, with 17 bases between. The germline CDR1 and CDR2 sequences are SGHVS and FNYEAQ. CDR3 size: 14 residues. General study results and limits: Carriers of CMV plus the relevant HLA were identified by cumulative public TCR beta family frequency.

Only a few counts were recorded for this clonotype. Its antigen is unidentified. TCRdb analysed the reads with MiXCR anew, one entry per CDR3 protein. The data hold roughly 920,000 distinct CDR3 sequences, with around 30% observed a single time. The receptor was isolated from a human donor in good health (CMV status not recorded). Some clones in this sample may be carry-over from other donors' samples. The material was cultured CD8+ T cells from PBMCs, obtained from culture after CMV antigen stimulation. The chain has TRBV7-6 and TRBJ2-2; no clear D. The CDR3 DNA is TGTGCCAGCAGTCTCCTTGATAGGAACCGGGAGCTGTTTTTT. As protein: CASSLLDRNRELFF.